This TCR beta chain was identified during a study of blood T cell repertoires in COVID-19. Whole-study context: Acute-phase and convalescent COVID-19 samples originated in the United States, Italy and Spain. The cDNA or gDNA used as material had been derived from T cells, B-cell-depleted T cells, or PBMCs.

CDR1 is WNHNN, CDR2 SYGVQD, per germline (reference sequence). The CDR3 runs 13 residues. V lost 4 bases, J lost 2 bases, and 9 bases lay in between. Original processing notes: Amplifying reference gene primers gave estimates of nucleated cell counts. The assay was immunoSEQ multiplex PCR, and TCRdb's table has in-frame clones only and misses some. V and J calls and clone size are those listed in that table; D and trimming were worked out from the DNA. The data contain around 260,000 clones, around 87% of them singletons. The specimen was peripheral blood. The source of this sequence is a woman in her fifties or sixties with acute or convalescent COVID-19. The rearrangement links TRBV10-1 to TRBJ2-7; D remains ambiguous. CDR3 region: CASSAALTYEQYF. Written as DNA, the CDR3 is TGCGCCAGCAGTGCTGCCCTAACCTACGAGCAGTACTTC.